This T cell receptor beta chain was documented in a study of cytomegalovirus exposure and HLA in healthy donors. Overall study context: The 100 to 150 validation repertoires and the roughly 690 first-cohort repertoires shared a platform, a later analysis reported. Study-level findings and limits: A classifier reportedly called cytomegalovirus status with high sensitivity and specificity. Under in vitro conditions, a few CMV-associated chains were confirmed as specific for CMV antigens.

In germline, CDR1 is MGHRA, CDR2 YSYEKL. The CDR3 contains 15 residues. V gave up 4 bases and J gave up 5 bases; unmatched junction bases: 5. The donors formed part of the roughly 120-subject validation cohort, distinct from the approximately 670-subject first cohort. As regards this clone: The antigen is not known.

Sequencing was performed with immunoSEQ multiplex PCR; in TCRdb, only in-frame clones are kept and a portion is missing. The sample lists 150,000 to 200,000 clones; roughly 82% were seen once. Sequenced material: PBMCs. The receptor was derived from a woman between 18 and 30 years old in good health and CMV-seronegative. The J gene is TRBJ1-4, the V gene TRBV4-1; 9 nucleotides align to TRBD1. In DNA form, the CDR3 reads TGCGCCAGCAGCCCCCCCGGGACAGGGAATGAAAAACTGTTTTTT. Translating it yields CASSPPGTGNEKLFF.